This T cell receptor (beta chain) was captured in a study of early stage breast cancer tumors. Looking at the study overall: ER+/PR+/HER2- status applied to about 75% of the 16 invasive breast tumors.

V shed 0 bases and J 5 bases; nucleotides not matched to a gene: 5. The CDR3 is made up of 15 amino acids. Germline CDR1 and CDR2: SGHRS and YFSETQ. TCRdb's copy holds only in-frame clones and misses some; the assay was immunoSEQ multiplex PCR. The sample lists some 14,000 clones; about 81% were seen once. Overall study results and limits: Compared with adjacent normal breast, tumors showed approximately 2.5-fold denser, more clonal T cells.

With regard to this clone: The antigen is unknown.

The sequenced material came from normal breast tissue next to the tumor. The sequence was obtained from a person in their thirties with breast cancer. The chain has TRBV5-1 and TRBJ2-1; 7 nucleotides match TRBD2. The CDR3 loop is CASSLGGRGNNEQFF. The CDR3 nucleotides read TGCGCCAGCAGCTTGGGGGGGAGGGGCAACAATGAGCAGTTCTTC.